The 5 T cell receptor beta chains given below trace back to one sample, sequenced in a study of blood T cell repertoires in COVID-19 (dated by TCRdb to the early 2020s). Libraries came from the immunoSEQ multiplex PCR assay. TCRdb took over this immuneACCESS table, retaining in-frame rearrangements with V and J assigned. Such tables are incomplete; in checked studies, under half of the missing clones stem from an unresolved V gene, and the remainder is unexplained. The table for this sample lists hundreds of thousands of clones; roughly 90% of them were counted only once. Together, the top ten hold less than 0.95% of the sample. The specimen was peripheral blood. The receptor set was obtained from a man aged 18-30 years with COVID-19, enrolled during active disease.

This chain uses TRBV15 with TRBJ2-7; possible D gene TRBD1, 5 bases. CDR1 LNHNV and CDR2 YYDKDF come from the germline V gene (reference sequence). The CDR3 consists of 16 residues. V shed 1 base and J shed 4 bases, with 17 bases lying between them. The CDR3 region is CATSRGTRDPLYEQYF. The CDR3 DNA follows: TGTGCCACCAGCAGAGGAACCAGGGATCCCCTATACGAGCAGTACTTC.

This clone is a singleton in its sample. The chain carries TRBV5-1 and TRBJ2-1, with 9 bases aligning to TRBD1. The CDR3 is 16 residues long. Trimming cost V 0 bases and J 1 base; bases outside gene matches: 2. Germline CDR1 SGHRS, CDR2 YFSETQ. CDR3 nucleotide sequence: TGCGCCAGCAGCTTGGGGGACAGGGCTTCCTACAATGAGCAGTTCTTC. Encoded protein: CASSLGDRASYNEQFF.

The rearrangement uses TRBV18 and TRBJ1-1; perhaps TRBD1 as D (5 bases). V was trimmed by 1 base and J by 1 base, leaving 10 bases between them. Germline V gene sequence: CDR1 KGHSH, CDR2 LQKENI. The CDR3 sequence is 15 residues long. CDR3: CASSPLDSENTEAFF. The CDR3 region has the DNA TGTGCCAGCTCACCACTTGACAGCGAGAACACTGAAGCTTTCTTT. Full variable domain (rest looked up from reference TRBV18 and TRBJ1-1): NAGVMQNPRHLVRRRGQEARLRCSPMKGHSHVYWYRQLPEEGLKFMVYLQKENIIDESGMPKERFSAEFPKEGPSILRIQQVVRGDSAAYFCASSPLDSENTEAFFGQGTRLTVV.

J is TRBJ2-1 and V is TRBV7-9; D remains ambiguous. Trimming left V 5 bases short and J 8 bases short, with 13 bases between. The CDR3 runs 13 residues. CDR1 is SEHNR and CDR2 is FQNEAQ in the germline V gene (reference sequence). CDR3 bases: TGTGCCAGCAGCCCACCGCAGTTCCATGAGCAGTTCTTC. This codes for CASSPPQFHEQFF.

This chain links TRBV11-2 with TRBJ2-3, with 7 nucleotides matching TRBD2. The length of the CDR3 is 16 residues. CDR1 is SGHAT and CDR2 is FQNNGV in the germline V gene. V lost 1 base, J lost 2 bases, and 6 bases stayed unmatched. The CDR3 coding sequence is TGTGCCAGCAGCTTAGTATCGGGAGGCTCCACAGATACGCAGTATTTT. As protein: CASSLVSGGSTDTQYF.